This T cell receptor beta chain was sequenced in a study of T cell changes during pregnancy in multiple sclerosis. The length of the CDR3 is 16 residues. Trimming removed 1 base at V and 3 bases at J, with 13 bases between. Looked up from germline, CDR1 is KGHSH and CDR2 is LQKENI. Libraries were prepared by immunoSEQ multiplex PCR; TCRdb keeps only in-frame clonotypes and omits some of them. The repertoire consists of around 20,000 clones, with 91% occurring once and the leading ten covering around 0.67%. This TCR derives from a female donor in good health, enrolled as a control in a pregnancy study. The chain carries TRBV18 and TRBJ1-5; D gene uncertain. Sequencing was performed on CD4+ T cells from peripheral blood mononuclear cells, taken in the third trimester of pregnancy. The CDR3 coding sequence is TGTGCCAGCTCACCACAGGCAGGAGGTCCCAATCAGCCCCAGCATTTT. It specifies CASSPQAGGPNQPQHF.